The entry that follows covers one TCR beta chain sequence. This clonotype was recorded a few times. The antigen it binds to is not known. Base qualities are not at hand, and no much larger clone is one base apart. Trimming at the junction amounts to 1 base on V and 2 bases on J, and the germline ends lie 8 bases apart. The germline V gene gives CDR1 as SGHVS and CDR2 as FNYEAQ. Taken from cysteine to phenylalanine, the CDR3 has 14 residues. Only CDR3 DNA remains: 42 bases, in frame from the first base. The library was generated by PCR. Sequencing used an Illumina HiSeq 2500. TCR libraries were prepared with molecular barcoding, using unique molecular identifiers to normalize TCRbeta repertoire quantification. TCRdb reprocessing: public reads trimmed at Q25 with fastp, clones called with MiXCR, in-frame beta chains kept. Every CDR3 protein is listed once, alongside the most common genes and DNA of its rows. In this sample the table shows roughly 300,000 distinct CDR3 sequences, 9.9% of which occur a single time. The top ten clonotypes cover 10% of the sample.

This entry comes from a study of T-cell reconstitution after alpha-beta-depleted transplantation in children (dated by TCRdb to the mid-2010s). Context from the whole study: The study quantitatively tracked T-cell immune reconstitution after TCRalphabeta/CD19-depleted allogeneic hematopoietic cell transplantation in children using TCR repertoire profiling.

This clonotype was obtained from a human donor who donated a stem cell graft to a child with SCID. The sample in question was PBMCs from the stem cell graft donor, obtained from the stem cell graft. The chain is assembled from TRBV7-6 and TRBJ2-5, with TRBD1 as a weak D call on 6 bases. The nucleotide sequence is given as TGTGCCAGCAGCTTAGAGGGACAACAAGAGACCCAGTACTTC. This yields the protein CASSLEGQQETQYF.